The next 32 T cell receptor beta chains were all read from a single sample in a study of siplizumab effects on memory and regulatory T cells. TCRdb's table, derived via immunoSEQ multiplex PCR, lists solely in-frame clones and lacks some. Of nearly 85,000 clones in the sample, 95% were seen once. Sequenced sample: CD8+ T cells sorted from blood. These receptors all stem from a human donor in good health.

The rearrangement joins TRBV11-2 to TRBJ2-3; D not certain. Germline V gene sequence: CDR1 SGHAT, CDR2 FQNNGV. CDR3 length: 14 residues. Trimming took off 3 bases at V and 2 bases at J, with 9 bases between the two ends. The CDR3 here is CASSFHPATDTQYF. DNA for the CDR3: TGTGCCAGCAGCTTTCATCCCGCCACAGATACGCAGTATTTT.

The chain joins TRBV6-6 to TRBJ1-2; D call uncertain. Germline-derived CDR1 and CDR2 are MNHNY and SVGAGI (reference sequence). The CDR3 length is 15 residues. Between the trimmed V and J ends, which lost 0 bases and 2 bases, there was a span of 10 bases. The CDR3 nucleotides are TGTGCCAGCAGTTACTCGATGAGGGCGAACTATGGCTACACCTTC. Protein product: CASSYSMRANYGYTF.

This rearrangement joins TRBV9 to TRBJ1-1, with D unresolved. V was shortened by 4 bases and J by 8 bases, with 15 bases between the two germline ends. The CDR3 runs to 13 residues. Germline-derived CDR1 and CDR2 are SGDLS and YYNGEE. CDR3 bases: TGTGCCAGCAGCCCGCGACTCTCCGGGGAAGCTTTCTTT. It encodes CASSPRLSGEAFF.

V is TRBV7-9 and J is TRBJ2-1, with 7 bases that match TRBD2. The junction had 8 bases not matched to a gene; V was cut back by 5 bases and J by 7 bases. This CDR3 has 14 amino acids. Germline CDR1 and CDR2: SEHNR and FQNEAQ (reference sequence). Here the CDR3 reads CASSPPGGLNEQFF. In DNA form, the CDR3 reads TGTGCCAGCAGCCCCCCGGGAGGCTTAAATGAGCAGTTCTTC.

This chain links TRBV5-1 with TRBJ2-7; 9 bases fit TRBD2. The CDR3 loop spans 15 amino acids. Trimming removed 0 bases from V and 2 bases from J; junction bases left unmatched: 3. Per the germline V gene, CDR1 is SGHRS and CDR2 is YFSETQ. CDR3 nucleotides: TGCGCCAGCAGCTTGGTGGCGGGAGGGACCTACGAGCAGTACTTC. This gives the protein CASSLVAGGTYEQYF.

The chain recombines TRBV14 with TRBJ2-1; D might be TRBD2 (6 bases). Trimming left V 3 bases short and J 1 base short, with 16 bases between. The CDR3 loop spans 17 amino acids. Germline V gene data show CDR1 as SGHDN and CDR2 as FVKESK. The CDR3 DNA reads as TGTGCCAGCAGCCACGTCAGGGACGGGAGATCCTACAATGAGCAGTTCTTC. Protein: CASSHVRDGRSYNEQFF.

J is TRBJ2-6 and V is TRBV14; D not resolved. Germline CDR1 is SGHDN and CDR2 is FVKESK. Trimming took 3 bases from V and 4 from J, leaving 1 base between them. The length of the CDR3 is 12 residues. CDR3 sequence: CASSQGANVLTF. CDR3 nucleotide sequence: TGTGCCAGCAGCCAGGGGGCCAACGTCCTGACTTTC.

This clone was counted a single time. The rearrangement links TRBV12-5 to TRBJ2-2; D ambiguous. The CDR3 spans 13 residues. Trimming left V 2 bases short and J 6 bases short, with 7 bases between. The germline CDR1 and CDR2 sequences are LGHNT and FRNRAP. CDR3 DNA: TGTGCTAGTGGTTTGTATGGGCCCGGGGAGCTGTTTTTT. Its translation is CASGLYGPGELFF. Combining the CDR3 with reference TRBV12-5 and TRBJ2-2 gives the whole variable domain DARVTQTPRHKVTEMGQEVTMRCQPILGHNTVFWYRQTMMQGLELLAYFRNRAPLDDSGMPKDRFSAEMPDATLATLKIQPSEPRDSAVYFCASGLYGPGELFFGEGSRLTVL.

V usage is TRBV7-2 and J usage is TRBJ2-2; tentative D call: TRBD2 (5 bases). The CDR3 totals 11 residues. Trimming removed 10 bases at V and 4 bases at J, with 7 bases between. In germline, CDR1 is SGHTA, CDR2 FQGNSA. The CDR3 loop is CAMRVTGELFF. CDR3 nucleotides: TGTGCCATGCGGGTCACCGGGGAGCTGTTTTTT.

The chain has TRBV7-8 and TRBJ2-1, with D tentatively TRBD2 (5 bases). Germline-derived CDR1 and CDR2 are SGHVS and FQNEAQ. The ends were cut back, 5 bases at V and 5 bases at J, with 10 bases in the middle. The CDR3 is 13 amino acids. In DNA form, the CDR3 reads TGTGCCAGCAGCCCCGGGATAAACAATGAGCAGTTCTTC. It is translated as CASSPGINNEQFF.

This rearrangement joins TRBV14 to TRBJ2-2; maybe TRBD1 (5 bases). In germline, CDR1 is SGHDN, CDR2 FVKESK. Trimming removed 4 bases from V and 6 bases from J, with 15 bases in between. The CDR3 covers 15 residues. The CDR3 DNA sequence: TGTGCCAGCAGCCCGTATATACGACAGTCCGGGGAGCTGTTTTTT. Residues: CASSPYIRQSGELFF.

The chain employs TRBV9 and TRBJ1-2; TRBD1 agrees at 9 bases. CDR3 length: 15 residues. The V gene end was trimmed by 4 bases and the J gene end by 4 bases; junction bases not matched to a gene: 8. CDR1 is SGDLS, CDR2 YYNGEE, per germline. In nucleotides, the CDR3 is TGTGCCAGCAGCCAGACAGGGGGAGCTCTCTATGGCTACACCTTC. This gives the protein CASSQTGGALYGYTF.

The rearrangement links TRBV15 to TRBJ2-3, with 7 bases aligning to TRBD1. Trimming at V came to 2 bases and at J to 3 bases, leaving 5 bases not matched to a gene. Germline V lookup: CDR1 LNHNV, CDR2 YYDKDF (reference sequence). The length of the CDR3 is 15 residues. CDR3 sequence reads: CATSRYRGRTDTQYF. DNA for the CDR3: TGTGCCACCAGCAGATACAGGGGACGAACAGATACGCAGTATTTT.

The chain links TRBV7-9 to TRBJ2-7; TRBD2 matches 7 bases. This CDR3 has 16 amino acids. Trimming removed 10 bases from V and 5 bases from J; junction bases left unmatched: 20. Per germline, CDR1 SEHNR and CDR2 FQNEAQ (reference sequence). In nucleotides, the CDR3 is TGTGCCATCGAGGGCAGGGTCTCGCGGGAGTCCAACGAGCAGTACTTC. It translates to CAIEGRVSRESNEQYF. The full variable domain, rest sourced from reference TRBV7-9 and TRBJ2-7, is DTGVSQNPRHKITKRGQNVTFRCDPISEHNRLYWYRQTLGQGPEFLTYFQNEAQLEKSRLLSDRFSAERPKGSFSTLEIQRTEQGDSAMYLCAIEGRVSRESNEQYFGPGTRLTVT.

This clone was seen only once. V is TRBV2 and J is TRBJ2-4, with 7 positions matching TRBD2. Germline V gene data show CDR1 as SNHLY and CDR2 as FYNNEI. Trimming took 9 bases from V and 6 from J; bases not matched to a gene: 14. The CDR3 totals 15 residues. The CDR3 reads CASSSLAGEVNIQYF. In DNA, the CDR3 is TGTGCCAGTAGTAGCTTGGCGGGAGAAGTAAACATTCAGTACTTC.

The rearrangement uses TRBV16 and TRBJ2-1; D call uncertain. Trimming took off 0 bases at V and 10 bases at J, with 7 bases between the two ends. Germline lookup yields CDR1 KGHSY and CDR2 FQNENV. This CDR3 comprises 12 residues. The CDR3 nucleotides read TGTGCCAGCAGCCAATCACAATGGGAGCAGTTCTTC. Protein: CASSQSQWEQFF.

The V and J genes are TRBV10-1 and TRBJ2-7; D is unclear. Per the germline V gene, CDR1 is WNHNN and CDR2 is SYGVQD (reference sequence). Trimming removed 2 bases from V and 4 bases from J, with 3 bases in between. CDR3 length: 11 residues. DNA of the CDR3: TGCGCCAGCAGTGAGGGGTACGAGCAGTACTTC. Residues: CASSEGYEQYF.

This chain joins TRBV7-9 and TRBJ2-7; D ambiguous. V lost 5 bases and J 4 bases, leaving 18 bases between the germline ends. CDR1 SEHNR and CDR2 FQNEAQ come from the germline V gene (reference sequence). The CDR3 consists of 15 residues. CDR3 in amino acids: CASSQDLGSIYEQYF. The CDR3 DNA is TGTGCCAGCAGCCAGGACCTGGGGTCTATTTACGAGCAGTACTTC.

The chain employs TRBV7-9 and TRBJ1-1; D not certain. The CDR3 totals 17 residues. The V gene's germline CDR1 is SEHNR and CDR2 FQNEAQ (reference sequence). Trimming removed 5 bases at V and 3 bases at J, with 22 bases between. This CDR3 reads CASSPPRLGPSDTEAFF. CDR3 bases: TGTGCCAGCAGCCCCCCTCGTTTAGGCCCGAGTGACACTGAAGCTTTCTTT.

J is TRBJ2-3 and V is TRBV7-9; the match to TRBD2 covers 7 bases. Unmatched junction bases numbered 5, after V lost 5 bases and J lost 0 bases. The CDR3 spans 15 residues. The V gene's germline CDR1 is SEHNR and CDR2 FQNEAQ (reference sequence). This CDR3 is CASSRAGLSTDTQYF. The DNA for the CDR3 is TGTGCCAGCAGCCGAGCGGGACTTAGCACAGATACGCAGTATTTT.

The chain couples TRBV9 to TRBJ2-1; 8 nucleotides line up with TRBD2. V trimming: 0 bases; J trimming: 9 bases; junction bases outside the gene matches: 5. The CDR3 runs to 14 residues. Per the germline V gene, CDR1 is SGDLS and CDR2 is YYNGEE. CDR3 nucleotide sequence: TGTGCCAGCAGCGTAGGCGGGGGGCTCGGTGAGCAGTTCTTC. It is translated as CASSVGGGLGEQFF.

V gene TRBV7-2 combines with J gene TRBJ2-1; no definite D call. Germline V gene lookup returns CDR1 SGHTA and CDR2 FQGNSA. V was pared by 5 bases and J by 5 bases, with 7 bases between. The CDR3 extends over 12 amino acids. CDR3 in amino acids: CASSKVNNEQFF. CDR3 in DNA: TGTGCCAGCAGCAAAGTGAACAATGAGCAGTTCTTC.

The V and J genes are TRBV5-4 and TRBJ2-5; 9 nucleotides align to TRBD1. Losses at the gene ends were 0 bases for V and 5 bases for J; bases not matched to a gene: 2. Germline-derived CDR1 and CDR2 are SGHNT and YYREEE (reference sequence). This CDR3 contains 14 residues. The DNA of the CDR3 is TGTGCCAGCAGCTTGGACAGGGGGCAGGAGACCCAGTACTTC. Translation: CASSLDRGQETQYF.

The chain carries TRBV28 and TRBJ2-1, with D perhaps matching TRBD1 (6 bases). Germline loops: CDR1 MDHEN, CDR2 SYDVKM. V was trimmed by 8 bases and J by 9 bases, leaving 35 bases between them. There are 19 residues in the CDR3. The CDR3 loop reads CASGTRDDGRAVSWSEQFF. The CDR3 DNA reads as TGTGCCAGCGGGACAAGAGACGATGGCAGGGCCGTATCGTGGAGTGAGCAGTTCTTC.

The chain links TRBV5-8 to TRBJ2-7, with 10 bases lining up with TRBD1. This CDR3 spans 14 amino acids. The V and J ends lost 3 bases and 7 bases, in that order; junction bases with no gene match: 7. From germline, CDR1 is SGHTS and CDR2 YDEGEE. The CDR3 sequence: CASSWGQGTPEQYF. CDR3 DNA: TGTGCCAGCAGCTGGGGACAGGGGACGCCGGAGCAGTACTTC.

This chain connects TRBV29-1 to TRBJ2-7, with 8 bases fitting TRBD1. CDR1 and CDR2 from the germline V gene are SQVTM and ANQGSEA. This CDR3 spans 13 amino acids. J was trimmed by 1 base and V by 7 bases; bases with no gene match: 6. The DNA for the CDR3 is TGCAGCGCCACGACAGGGGAGTCCTACGAGCAGTACTTC. This gives the protein CSATTGESYEQYF.

This chain uses TRBV19 with TRBJ1-1; 7 nucleotides match TRBD1. V trimming: 3 bases; J trimming: 2 bases; junction bases outside the gene matches: 9. CDR3 length: 16 residues. Germline CDR1 is LNHDA and CDR2 is SQIVND (reference sequence). The DNA for the CDR3 is TGTGCCAGTAGTATCTTCCCGGGACAGCTAAACACTGAAGCTTTCTTT. This sequence encodes CASSIFPGQLNTEAFF.

V usage is TRBV7-3 and J usage is TRBJ2-2; TRBD2 aligns across 9 bases. V lost 1 base to trimming and J lost 4 bases; unmatched junction nucleotides: 7. Germline V gene data show CDR1 as SGHTA and CDR2 as FQGTGA. This CDR3 has 17 amino acids. The CDR3 region has the DNA TGTGCCAGCAGCTTAATCCGGACTAGCGAACTCACCGGGGAGCTGTTTTTT. Its protein is CASSLIRTSELTGELFF.

This chain connects TRBV7-2 to TRBJ2-7; TRBD2 might be the D (6 bases). Trimming took off 2 bases at V and 5 bases at J, with 16 bases between the two ends. Looked up from germline, CDR1 is SGHTA and CDR2 is FQGNSA. CDR3 length: 15 amino acids. DNA for the CDR3: TGTGCCAGCAGCTTACTCGGGGGACCCCCCGACGAGCAGTACTTC. Encoded protein: CASSLLGGPPDEQYF.

V gene TRBV4-1 combines with J gene TRBJ2-1; D possibly uses TRBD1 or TRBD2 (6 bases each). V lost 3 bases, J lost 7 bases, and 16 bases lay in between. The CDR3 has 15 residues. Germline CDR1 MGHRA, CDR2 YSYEKL. CDR3 nucleotides: TGCGCCAGCAGCCACGGGGGAGGAGGGGGAAATGAGCAGTTCTTC. As protein: CASSHGGGGGNEQFF.

This clone was counted many times. This sequence joins TRBV7-9 and TRBJ1-3, with a weak D call TRBD1 (6 bases). The CDR3 loop spans 16 amino acids. Trimming took off 3 bases at V and 1 base at J, with 13 bases between the two ends. In germline, CDR1 is SEHNR, CDR2 FQNEAQ (reference sequence). CDR3 sequence reads: CASSFLGAQSGNTIYF. The CDR3 bases are TGTGCCAGCAGCTTCCTGGGGGCGCAATCTGGAAACACCATATATTTT.

This clone came up once. The CDR3 DNA follows: TGTGCCAGCAGCCCCGGAACTAGCGGGAGTTGGTTCTACAATGAGCAGTTCTTC. Translation gives CASSPGTSGSWFYNEQFF. The genes are TRBV7-6 and TRBJ2-1, with 11 bases lining up with TRBD2. Unmatched junction bases numbered 12, after V lost 5 bases and J lost 3 bases. Germline values: CDR1 SGHVS, CDR2 FNYEAQ. The CDR3 is 18 amino acids.